This TCR beta chain was identified during a study of graft-versus-host responses after intestinal transplantation. On the study more broadly: All recipients got anti-thymocyte globulin induction, then tacrolimus and steroids for approximately 3 years. Study results and caveats: GvH clones appeared in recipient marrow, some first in ileum or blood.

V lost 4 bases and J 6 bases, leaving 19 bases between the germline ends. Per the germline V gene, CDR1 is KGHSH and CDR2 is LQKENI. The CDR3 covers 16 residues. Intraepithelial plus lamina propria lymphocytes were released by processing graft tissue. TCRdb keeps only in-frame clones here, not all; method: immunoSEQ multiplex PCR. The sample includes over 9,000 clones, about 75% of them seen just once. This clone turned up a few times. Its antigen is as yet unknown. The chain uses TRBV18 and TRBJ2-1; D perhaps matches TRBD1 (8 bases). This sequence was found in a human patient who received an intestinal transplant, so some T cells may come from the graft donor. This material consisted of ileum tissue, taken about 440 days after intestinal transplantation. CDR3 sequence: CASSRQGLAEPNEQFF. The CDR3 nucleotides read TGTGCCAGCTCACGACAGGGGCTAGCGGAACCCAATGAGCAGTTCTTC.